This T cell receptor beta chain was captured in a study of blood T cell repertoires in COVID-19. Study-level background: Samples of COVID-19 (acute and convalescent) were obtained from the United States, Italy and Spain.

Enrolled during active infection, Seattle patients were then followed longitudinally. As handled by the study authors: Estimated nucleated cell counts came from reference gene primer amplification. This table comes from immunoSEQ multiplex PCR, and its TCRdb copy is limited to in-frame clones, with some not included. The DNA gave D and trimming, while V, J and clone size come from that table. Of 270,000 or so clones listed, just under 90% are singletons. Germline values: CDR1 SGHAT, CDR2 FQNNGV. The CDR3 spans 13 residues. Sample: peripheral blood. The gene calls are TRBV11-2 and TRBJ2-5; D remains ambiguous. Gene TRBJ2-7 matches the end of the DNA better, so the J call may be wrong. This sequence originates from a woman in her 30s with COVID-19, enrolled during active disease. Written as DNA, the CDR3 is TGTGCCAGCAGCTTAGCAACAGCCTACGAGCAGTACTTC. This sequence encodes CASSLATAYEQYF.